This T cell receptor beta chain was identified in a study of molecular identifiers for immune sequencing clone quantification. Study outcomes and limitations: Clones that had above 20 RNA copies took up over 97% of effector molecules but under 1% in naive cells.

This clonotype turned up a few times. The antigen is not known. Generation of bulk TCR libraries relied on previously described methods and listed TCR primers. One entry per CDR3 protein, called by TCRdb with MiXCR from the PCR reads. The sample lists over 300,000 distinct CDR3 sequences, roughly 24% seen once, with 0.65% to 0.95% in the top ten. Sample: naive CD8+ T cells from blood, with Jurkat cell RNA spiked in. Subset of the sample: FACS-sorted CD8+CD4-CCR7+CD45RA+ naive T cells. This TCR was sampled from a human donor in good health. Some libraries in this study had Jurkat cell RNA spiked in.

CDR3 DNA: TGTGCCAGCAGCCTCCTTCAGGGGTCCGCGGAGACCCAGTACTTC. Translated: CASSLLQGSAETQYF. The chain carries TRBV4-2 and TRBJ2-5; TRBD1 might be the D (6 bases). Germline V CDR1 and CDR2: LGHNA, YNFKEQ. The CDR3 has 15 amino acids. V lost 4 bases and J lost 5, with 17 bases in between.